This TCR beta chain came from a study of cytomegalovirus exposure and HLA in healthy donors. Findings and limits, study-wide: Confirmation was obtained in vitro that a few CMV-associated chains are specific for CMV antigens.

About this clone: Its target is unknown.

TCRdb's copy holds only in-frame clones and misses some; the assay was immunoSEQ multiplex PCR. Of some 140,000 clones in the sample, roughly 79% were seen once. After removal of 1 base from V and 7 bases from J, the junction contained 3 bases not matched to a gene. The CDR3 contains 16 residues. The germline CDR1 and CDR2 sequences are SGHAT and FQNNGV. This receptor was taken from a man aged 25-45 years in good health and CMV-seropositive. Source material: PBMCs. This sequence joins TRBV11-2 and TRBJ2-2; 13 bases fit TRBD2. CDR3 in amino acids: CASSLGTSGRVGELFF. CDR3 coding DNA: TGTGCCAGCAGCTTAGGGACTAGCGGGAGAGTCGGGGAGCTGTTTTTT.